This TCR beta chain was captured by sequencing in a study of shared clonotypes between healthy human individuals. From germline, CDR1 is SEHNR and CDR2 FQNEAQ (reference sequence). The CDR3 contains 16 residues. V lost 1 base, J lost 4 bases, and 16 bases lay in between. Produced via immunoSEQ multiplex PCR; TCRdb's table is partial and in-frame only. The sample has 1.5 million to 2.5 million clones; about 95% are singletons. Naive CD8 isolation took CD45RO-negative cells positively selected for CCR7 and excluded terminally differentiated effector memory CD45RA+ cells. V and J are TRBV7-9 and TRBJ2-5, with TRBD1 as a possible D gene (6 bases). This TCR derives from a man aged 18-30 years in good health. The source material was naive CD8+ T cells sorted from blood. The CDR3 region is CASSLEPMGAGETQYF. CDR3 nucleotide sequence: TGTGCCAGCAGCTTAGAACCCATGGGGGCCGGAGAGACCCAGTACTTC.